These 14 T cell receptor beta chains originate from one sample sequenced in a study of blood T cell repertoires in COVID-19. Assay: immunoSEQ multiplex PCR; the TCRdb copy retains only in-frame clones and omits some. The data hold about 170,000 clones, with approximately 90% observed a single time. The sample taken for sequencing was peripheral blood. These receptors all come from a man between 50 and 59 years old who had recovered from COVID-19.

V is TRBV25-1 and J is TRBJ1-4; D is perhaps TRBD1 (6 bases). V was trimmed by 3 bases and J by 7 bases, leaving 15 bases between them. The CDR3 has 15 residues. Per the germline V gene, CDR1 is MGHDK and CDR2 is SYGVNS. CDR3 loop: CASSDPGQDSEKLFF. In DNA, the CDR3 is TGTGCCAGCAGTGACCCGGGGCAGGACAGTGAAAAACTGTTTTTT.

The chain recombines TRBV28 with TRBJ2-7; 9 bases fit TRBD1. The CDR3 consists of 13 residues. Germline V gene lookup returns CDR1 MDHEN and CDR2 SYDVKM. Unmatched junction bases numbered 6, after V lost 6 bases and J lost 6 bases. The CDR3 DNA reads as TGTGCCAGCAGGCGGACAGGGGTAAGCGAGCAGTACTTC. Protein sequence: CASRRTGVSEQYF.

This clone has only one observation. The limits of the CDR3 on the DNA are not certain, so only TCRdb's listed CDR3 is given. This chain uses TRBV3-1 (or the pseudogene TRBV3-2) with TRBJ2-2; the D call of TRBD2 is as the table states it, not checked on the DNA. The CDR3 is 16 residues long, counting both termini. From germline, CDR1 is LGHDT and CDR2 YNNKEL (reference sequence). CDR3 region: CASSQVAGGPPGSCFF.

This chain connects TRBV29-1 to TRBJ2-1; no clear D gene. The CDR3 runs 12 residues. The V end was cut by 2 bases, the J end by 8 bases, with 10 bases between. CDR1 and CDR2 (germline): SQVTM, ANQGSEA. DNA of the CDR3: TGCAGCGTTGAACCCAGTATCCATGAGCAGTTCTTC. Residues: CSVEPSIHEQFF.

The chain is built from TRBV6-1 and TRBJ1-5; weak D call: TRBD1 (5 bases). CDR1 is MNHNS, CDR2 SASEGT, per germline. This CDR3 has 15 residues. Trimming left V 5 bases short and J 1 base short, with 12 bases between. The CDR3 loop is CASSSSGRSNQPQHF. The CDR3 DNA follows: TGTGCCAGCAGTTCGTCAGGGAGGAGCAATCAGCCCCAGCATTTT.

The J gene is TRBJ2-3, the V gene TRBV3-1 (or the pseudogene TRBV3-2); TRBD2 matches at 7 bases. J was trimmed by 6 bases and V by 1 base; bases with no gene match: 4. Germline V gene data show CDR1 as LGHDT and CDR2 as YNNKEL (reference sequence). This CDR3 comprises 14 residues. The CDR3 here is CASSQAGSGDTQYF. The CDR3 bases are TGTGCCAGCAGCCAAGCCGGTAGCGGGGATACGCAGTATTTT.

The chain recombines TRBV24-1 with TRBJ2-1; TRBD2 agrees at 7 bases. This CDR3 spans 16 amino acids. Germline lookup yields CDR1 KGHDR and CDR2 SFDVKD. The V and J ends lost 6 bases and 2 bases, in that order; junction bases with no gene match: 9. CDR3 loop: CATSRSGTKTYNEQFF. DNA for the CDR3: TGTGCCACCAGTCGCTCCGGGACTAAAACCTACAATGAGCAGTTCTTC.

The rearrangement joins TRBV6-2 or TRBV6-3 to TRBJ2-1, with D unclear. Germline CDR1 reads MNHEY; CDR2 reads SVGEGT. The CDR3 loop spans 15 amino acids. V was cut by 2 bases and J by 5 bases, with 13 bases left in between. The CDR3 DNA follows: TGTGCCAGCAGTTACAGCCTAATTGTGAACAATGAGCAGTTCTTC. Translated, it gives CASSYSLIVNNEQFF.

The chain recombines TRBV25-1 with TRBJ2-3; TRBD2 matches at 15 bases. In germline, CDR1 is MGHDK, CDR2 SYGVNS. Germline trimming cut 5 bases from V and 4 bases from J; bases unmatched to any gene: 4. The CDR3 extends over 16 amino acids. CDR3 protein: CASSTGLAGGSDTQYF. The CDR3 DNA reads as TGTGCCAGCAGTACAGGACTAGCGGGAGGGTCAGATACGCAGTATTTT.

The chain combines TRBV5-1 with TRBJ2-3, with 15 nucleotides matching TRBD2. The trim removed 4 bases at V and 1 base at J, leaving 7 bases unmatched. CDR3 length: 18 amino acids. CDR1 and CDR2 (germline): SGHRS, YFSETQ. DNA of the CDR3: TGCGCCAGCAGCCCGCGGGGACTAGCGGGGGGTCGCACAGATACGCAGTATTTT. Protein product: CASSPRGLAGGRTDTQYF.

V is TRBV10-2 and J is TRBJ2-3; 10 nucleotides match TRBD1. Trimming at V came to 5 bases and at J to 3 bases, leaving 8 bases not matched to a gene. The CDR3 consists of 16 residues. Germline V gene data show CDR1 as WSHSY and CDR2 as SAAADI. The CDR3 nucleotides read TGCGCCAGCAGTCGAAACGGACAGGGGGGAACAGATACGCAGTATTTT. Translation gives CASSRNGQGGTDTQYF.

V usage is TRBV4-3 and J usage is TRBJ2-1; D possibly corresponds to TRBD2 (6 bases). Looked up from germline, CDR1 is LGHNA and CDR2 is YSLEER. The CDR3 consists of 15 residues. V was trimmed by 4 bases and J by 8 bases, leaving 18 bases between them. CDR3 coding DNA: TGCGCCAGCAGCCCCCAACCGGAGGGGCAGGATGAGCAGTTCTTC. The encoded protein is CASSPQPEGQDEQFF.

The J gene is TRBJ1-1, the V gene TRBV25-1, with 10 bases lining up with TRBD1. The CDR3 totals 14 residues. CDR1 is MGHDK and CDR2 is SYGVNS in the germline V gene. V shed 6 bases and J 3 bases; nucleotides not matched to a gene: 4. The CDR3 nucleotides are TGTGCCAGCAGAAGACAGGGGGCCGACACTGAAGCTTTCTTT. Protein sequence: CASRRQGADTEAFF.

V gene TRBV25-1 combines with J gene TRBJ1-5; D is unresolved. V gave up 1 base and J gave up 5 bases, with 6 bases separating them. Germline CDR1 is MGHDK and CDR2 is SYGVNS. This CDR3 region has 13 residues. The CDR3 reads CASSEWGDQPQHF. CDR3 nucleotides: TGTGCCAGCAGTGAATGGGGAGATCAGCCCCAGCATTTT.